A single TCR beta chain is shown here with its context. The antigen remains undetermined. The CDR3 loop spans 16 amino acids. Per germline, CDR1 SGHRS and CDR2 YFSETQ. V gave up 4 bases and J gave up 6 bases, with 19 bases separating them. This sample is drawn from a study of graft-versus-host responses after intestinal transplantation. TCRdb keeps only in-frame clones here, not all; method: immunoSEQ multiplex PCR. The sample has fewer than 120,000 clones; around 93% are singletons. This clonotype originated in a human donor who received an intestinal transplant. The sample here was unstimulated CD8+ T cells sorted from spleen or lymph node cells, taken before intestinal transplant. The chain joins TRBV5-1 to TRBJ1-4; D remains unclear. CDR3 sequence: CASSPGVRGIDEKLFF. In DNA form, the CDR3 reads TGCGCCAGCAGCCCCGGGGTAAGAGGCATCGATGAAAAACTGTTTTTT.